This section outlines one TCR beta chain sequence together with its context. TCRdb's table, derived via immunoSEQ multiplex PCR, lists solely in-frame clones and lacks some. The sample carries 350,000 to 550,000 clones, roughly nine tenths recorded once. The record originates from a study of blood T cell repertoires in COVID-19. Recovery among Cohort 3 donors was established by two negative PCRs, clearance, or symptom resolution. The CDR3 is made up of 14 amino acids. V shed 7 bases and J shed 0 bases, with 13 bases lying between them. Germline V lookup: CDR1 MGHDK, CDR2 SYGVNS. Material: PBMCs or T cells enriched from blood (not recorded which). The TCR originated in a man aged 25 to 45 who had recovered from COVID-19. The rearrangement joins TRBV25-1 to TRBJ2-7; D is unclear. The CDR3 here is CASMHAGGSYEQYF. As DNA, the CDR3 is TGTGCCAGCATGCATGCTGGCGGCTCCTACGAGCAGTACTTC.